Here is one TCR beta chain with its context. The antigen it recognizes is unknown. Base qualities were left out, and no much larger clone turns up one base away. The sample comes from a study of blood T cell repertoires in COVID-19 (TCRdb year 2020). Study-wide context: Collaborator samples came from the United States, Italy and Spain and covered acute and convalescent phases of COVID-19. Deeply sampled blood TCRbeta repertoires from subjects exposed to, actively infected with, or recovered from COVID-19 were included in the dataset. The repertoires were released in a freely available public database intended as a resource for research on the immune response to SARS-CoV-2. A de-identified subject ID, COVID-19 status, age in years and sex were almost always included in the sample metadata. Samples came from the ongoing ImmuneRACE study (first 160 participants) plus 1,254 subjects from 6 global collaborators. Where available, HLA class I and class II types were taken from metadata supplied by the sample provider and were not determined by assay-based typing. The prospective study material was composed of cDNA or gDNA derived from T cells, B-cell-depleted T cells, or PBMCs.

V sheds 2 bases and J sheds 0 bases, leaving 9 bases between their ends. CDR1 and CDR2 (SGHRS, YFSETQ) derive from the germline V gene. Measured from the cysteine to the phenylalanine, the CDR3 is 16 residues long. Solely the CDR3 DNA is kept, with 48 bases framed from the first base. Summary of the overall study and its limitations: Clinical and demographic metadata were provided uncurated, with the amount varying by source and participant.

TCRbeta CDR3 regions were amplified from genomic DNA using the immunoSEQ Assay, a bias-controlled multiplex PCR. In the paper's pipeline: Nucleated cell counts per sample were estimated from amplification of reference gene primers within the assay. Sequence reads were collapsed and filtered to measure the absolute abundance of every unique TCRbeta CDR3 rearrangement. For each sample, productive Simpson clonality was calculated as the square root of Simpson's diversity index over productive rearrangements. Not all clones reach the TCRdb copy of this immuneACCESS table, which keeps in-frame sequences only. Checked studies attribute under half of the gap to unresolved V genes and leave the rest unexplained. V and J calls plus clone size are reproduced from that table; the DNA served to infer D and trimming. The sample table holds 60,000 to 75,000 clones, of which approximately 89% were seen once. About a third of the sample rests with the top ten.

Whole blood was collected in K2EDTA tubes by collaborating institutions according to the institutions' own protocols. For TCRbeta analysis, collaborators shipped samples as frozen whole blood, isolated PBMCs, or DNA extracted from either of those sample types. The chain is made from TRBV5-1 and TRBJ2-6; no D gene call is confident. Sequencing was carried out using peripheral blood. The TCR originated in a woman of 80 years or more with active or convalescent COVID-19. In nucleotides, the sequence is TGCGCCAGCAGCTTAGACATAACCTCTGGGGCCAACGTCCTGACTTTC. This codes for CASSLDITSGANVLTF. Reference TRBV5-1 and TRBJ2-6 proteins supply the regions before and after the CDR3; the full variable domain is: KAGVTQTPRYLIKTRGQQVTLSCSPISGHRSVSWYQQTPGQGLQFLFEYFSETQRNKGNFPGRFSGRQFSNSRSEMNVSTLELGDSALYLCASSLDITSGANVLTFGAGSRLTVL.